This TCR beta chain was recorded in a study of response to subunit inactivated influenza vaccine. Findings and limits, study-wide: Researchers suggested that each seasonal influenza vaccination recruits few new T cells.

MiXCR was run by TCRdb on the RT-PCR reads, yielding one entry per CDR3 protein. Of under 850,000 distinct CDR3 sequences in the sample, roughly 18% are singletons; the top ten hold approximately 11%. This clonotype was found a few times. Its antigen is still unknown. CDR3 length equals 13 residues. Germline-derived CDR1 and CDR2 are SGHRS and YFSETQ. V shed 4 bases, J shed 4 bases, and the junction held 4 bases outside the gene matches. This chain connects TRBV5-1 to TRBJ2-5; 7 nucleotides agree with TRBD1. The clonotype comes from a man over 45 who received an inactivated influenza vaccine. The specimen was PBMCs from blood, collected roughly 5 days after vaccination. The CDR3 protein is CASSTDRPETQYF. The DNA for the CDR3 is TGCGCCAGCAGCACGGACAGGCCAGAGACCCAGTACTTC.